This T cell receptor beta chain emerged from a study of OX40 agonist ivuxolimab in advanced cancers. Study background: Patients with hepatocellular carcinoma, melanoma, renal cell or head and neck cancer made up the dose-escalation patients. General study findings and limits: Clones of CD4+ and CD8+ blood T cells grew by week 6 at doses of 0.1 to 3.0 mg/kg. At 0.1-3.0 mg/kg, partial responders had clonal expansion among the lowest observed.

Profiling relied on immunoSEQ multiplex PCR, and the TCRdb table lists in-frame clones only, not all of them. Of 80,000 to 100,000 clones detected, around 87% appear once; the ten largest clones hold 0.31%. CDR1 is LNHDA, CDR2 SQIVND, per germline (reference sequence). CDR3 length: 14 amino acids. Trimming cost V 3 bases and J 0 bases, with 7 bases left between them. Comment on this clone: Antigen specificity is unknown.

The material was CD4+ or CD8+ T cells sorted from blood, obtained in a trial of the OX40 agonist ivuxolimab. The clonotype was recovered from an adult with an advanced solid tumor such as melanoma, head and neck, liver or kidney cancer. The chain uses TRBV19 and TRBJ2-3, with no clear D. CDR3 in DNA: TGTGCCAGTAGTATTTCTCTTAGCACAGATACGCAGTATTTT. Its protein product is CASSISLSTDTQYF.